Following are 30 T cell receptor beta chains from one sample sequenced in a study of blood T cell repertoires in COVID-19 (dated by TCRdb to about 2020). The receptor library was made with the immunoSEQ multiplex PCR assay. Entries here come from immuneACCESS through TCRdb and include only in-frame sequences with V and J called. Some clones fail to appear in such tables; in the studies checked, an unresolved V gene covers under half of the shortfall, and the cause of the remainder is unknown. The sample data list a few hundred thousand clones, and 80% to 90% of these were observed just once. Together, the top ten hold 1% of the sample. Sequencing was performed on PBMCs or T cells enriched from blood (not recorded which). The receptors here all came from a man younger than 35 who had recovered from COVID-19.

V usage is TRBV5-6 and J usage is TRBJ2-1; the match to TRBD2 covers 7 bases. Germline values: CDR1 SGHDT, CDR2 YYEEEE. The CDR3 has 15 residues. The J segment lost 10 bases and the V segment lost 4 bases, leaving 14 bases of the junction unmatched. CDR3 DNA: TGTGCCAGCAGCCAGTCCCCTACTAGCGACGGGGAGCAGTTCTTC. Translation: CASSQSPTSDGEQFF. Supplemented by reference TRBV5-6 and TRBJ2-1, the full variable domain reads DAGVTQSPTHLIKTRGQQVTLRCSPKSGHDTVSWYQQALGQGPQFIFQYYEEEERQRGNFPDRFSGHQFPNYSSELNVNALLLGDSALYLCASSQSPTSDGEQFFGPGTRLTVL.

This chain connects TRBV7-9 to TRBJ1-3, with D unresolved. The CDR3 covers 12 residues. From germline, CDR1 is SEHNR and CDR2 FQNEAQ (reference sequence). The V and J ends lost 6 bases and 4 bases respectively, with 7 bases between them. The CDR3, as DNA: TGTGCCAGCAGGTCACAGGGAAACACCATATATTTT. Its protein product is CASRSQGNTIYF. Looking up the rest from reference TRBV7-9 and TRBJ1-3 gives the full variable domain: DTGVSQNPRHKITKRGQNVTFRCDPISEHNRLYWYRQTLGQGPEFLTYFQNEAQLEKSRLLSDRFSAERPKGSFSTLEIQRTEQGDSAMYLCASRSQGNTIYFGEGSWLTVV.

The J gene is TRBJ1-5, the V gene TRBV6-5; tentatively, D is TRBD1 (6 bases). The length of the CDR3 is 12 residues. Germline V gene lookup returns CDR1 MNHEY and CDR2 SVGAGI. Trimming took 6 bases from V and 9 from J, leaving 12 bases between them. CDR3 protein: CASRTGSGPQHF. The CDR3 nucleotides read TGTGCCAGCAGGACAGGCTCGGGGCCCCAGCATTTT.

This chain connects TRBV5-1 to TRBJ2-7; weak D call: TRBD2 (6 bases). Germline CDR1 and CDR2: SGHRS and YFSETQ. This CDR3 contains 15 residues. V dropped 6 bases and J dropped 7 bases, with 23 bases sitting between them. CDR3 in amino acids: CASTPRWRGAGEQYF. The CDR3 DNA reads TGCGCCAGCACCCCTAGGTGGAGGGGCGCGGGGGAGCAGTACTTC.

The chain employs TRBV19 and TRBJ2-7; 7 nucleotides line up with TRBD1. V dropped 5 bases and J dropped 5; count of bases not matched to a gene: 12. CDR1 is LNHDA, CDR2 SQIVND, per germline (reference sequence). This CDR3 contains 15 residues. CDR3 protein: CASSAADRPGNEQYF. CDR3 DNA sequence: TGTGCCAGTAGTGCCGCGGACAGGCCAGGCAACGAGCAGTACTTC.

The chain links TRBV20-1 to TRBJ2-5, with 9 bases identical to TRBD2. CDR1 and CDR2 (germline): DFQATT, SNEGSKA (reference sequence). This CDR3 region has 16 residues. V gave up 3 bases and J gave up 5 bases; unmatched junction bases: 13. CDR3 sequence: CSASKGSGRGRETQYF. The CDR3 DNA sequence: TGCAGTGCTAGTAAAGGTAGCGGGAGAGGTAGGGAGACCCAGTACTTC.

CDR3 sequence (DNA): TGTGCCAGCAGCCCTTTCAGAAATCAGCCCCAGCATTTT. Amino acids: CASSPFRNQPQHF. The V gene is TRBV7-3, the J gene TRBJ1-5; D uncertain. Germline CDR1 and CDR2: SGHTA and FQGTGA. V was clipped by 5 bases and J by 4 bases, with 9 bases between them. The CDR3 totals 13 residues.

The chain uses TRBV28 and TRBJ1-5, with 9 bases matching TRBD1. J gave up 4 bases and V 8 bases, and 15 bases lay outside the gene matches. CDR3 length: 17 residues. CDR1 MDHEN and CDR2 SYDVKM come from the germline V gene. The CDR3 DNA reads as TGTGCCAGCCGAGTGCTCGGGACAGGGTGGAGGAATCAGCCCCAGCATTTT. Residues: CASRVLGTGWRNQPQHF.

V gene TRBV9 combines with J gene TRBJ1-5; 7 nucleotides agree with TRBD1. The germline CDR1 and CDR2 sequences are SGDLS and YYNGEE. Germline trimming cut 0 bases from V and 3 bases from J; bases unmatched to any gene: 3. CDR3 length: 15 residues. The CDR3 is CASSVGGTDNQPQHF. The DNA of the CDR3 is TGTGCCAGCAGCGTAGGAGGGACAGACAATCAGCCCCAGCATTTT.

This clone was observed a handful of times. The chain joins TRBV10-1 to TRBJ2-3; 8 bases are shared with TRBD1. V was clipped by 4 bases and J by 0 bases; unmatched bases: 3. The CDR3 is 15 residues long. The germline CDR1 and CDR2 sequences are WNHNN and SYGVQD (reference sequence). Here the CDR3 DNA reads TGCGCCAGCAGTGGTCAGGGGGCTAGCACAGATACGCAGTATTTT. This gives the protein CASSGQGASTDTQYF.

This chain joins TRBV5-1 and TRBJ2-3, with 12 nucleotides matching TRBD1. CDR3 length: 16 amino acids. CDR1 and CDR2 from the germline V gene are SGHRS and YFSETQ. With V trimmed by 0 bases and J by 3 bases, 2 bases remained unmatched. In DNA form, the CDR3 reads TGCGCCAGCAGCTTGGGGGGACAGGGGGCTACAGATACGCAGTATTTT. It translates to CASSLGGQGATDTQYF.

This clone was counted once. The V gene is TRBV19, the J gene TRBJ2-7, with a tentative D call TRBD1 (5 bases). Trimming took 4 bases from V and 3 from J, leaving 19 bases between them. CDR1 and CDR2 (germline): LNHDA, SQIVND (reference sequence). This CDR3 comprises 16 residues. The chain's CDR3 is CASSTAGSHFLYEQYF. For the CDR3, the DNA is TGTGCCAGTAGTACCGCAGGGTCACATTTTCTCTACGAGCAGTACTTC.

V usage is TRBV18 and J usage is TRBJ2-5, with D possibly being TRBD1 (6 bases). This CDR3 has 13 residues. Germline V gene data show CDR1 as KGHSH and CDR2 as LQKENI. The V end was cut by 1 base, the J end by 3 bases, with 6 bases between. CDR3 residues: CASSPRDKETQYF. The CDR3 DNA reads TGTGCCAGCTCACCACGGGACAAAGAGACCCAGTACTTC. The complete variable domain, with remaining parts taken from reference TRBV18 and TRBJ2-5, reads NAGVMQNPRHLVRRRGQEARLRCSPMKGHSHVYWYRQLPEEGLKFMVYLQKENIIDESGMPKERFSAEFPKEGPSILRIQQVVRGDSAAYFCASSPRDKETQYFGPGTRLLVL.

The CDR3 DNA reads as TGTGCCAGCAGCTTCGACAGGGGAGGGAACACTGAAGCTTTCTTT. Translating it yields CASSFDRGGNTEAFF. The V and J genes are TRBV7-8 and TRBJ1-1, with TRBD1 identical over 8 bases. This CDR3 has 15 amino acids. CDR1 and CDR2 from the germline V gene are SGHVS and FQNEAQ. V trimming: 3 bases; J trimming: 1 base; junction bases outside the gene matches: 4.

The CDR3 nucleotides are TGTGCCAGCAGTTTCGGGGGATCAATCTACGAGCAGTACTTC. It is translated as CASSFGGSIYEQYF. The chain combines TRBV27 with TRBJ2-7, with D possibly TRBD2 on 6 matching bases. The CDR3 loop spans 14 amino acids. Germline lookup yields CDR1 MNHEY and CDR2 SMNVEV (reference sequence). The V gene lost 3 bases and the J gene lost 3 bases, with 12 bases spanning the gap.

The chain couples TRBV5-1 to TRBJ2-3, with 10 bases that match TRBD2. Germline assignment: CDR1 SGHRS and CDR2 YFSETQ. CDR3 size: 15 residues. With 0 bases clipped from V and 4 bases from J, the junction kept 2 bases outside the gene matches. This chain's CDR3 is CASSLDGTSADTQYF. The CDR3, as DNA: TGCGCCAGCAGCTTGGACGGGACTAGCGCAGATACGCAGTATTTT.

V is TRBV5-1 and J is TRBJ1-4; TRBD1 aligns across 9 bases. This CDR3 is 14 amino acids long. Germline V gene sequence: CDR1 SGHRS, CDR2 YFSETQ. The ends lost 6 bases at V and 5 bases at J; junction bases unmatched: 5. Written as DNA, the CDR3 is TGCGCCAGCAACTGGGGGACAGGGAATGAAAAACTGTTTTTT. As protein: CASNWGTGNEKLFF. Combining the CDR3 with reference TRBV5-1 and TRBJ1-4 gives the whole variable domain KAGVTQTPRYLIKTRGQQVTLSCSPISGHRSVSWYQQTPGQGLQFLFEYFSETQRNKGNFPGRFSGRQFSNSRSEMNVSTLELGDSALYLCASNWGTGNEKLFFGSGTQLSVL.

This clone was counted once. This rearrangement joins TRBV5-1 to TRBJ1-2, with TRBD1 matching over 8 bases. The length of the CDR3 is 15 residues. CDR1 and CDR2 from the germline V gene are SGHRS and YFSETQ. V was pared by 0 bases and J by 7 bases, with 8 bases of the junction left unmatched. The CDR3 coding sequence is TGCGCCAGCAGCTTGGAGGGCCAGGGGGCTTTTGGCTACACCTTC. Amino acids: CASSLEGQGAFGYTF. The full variable domain, with the rest looked up from reference TRBV5-1 and TRBJ1-2, is KAGVTQTPRYLIKTRGQQVTLSCSPISGHRSVSWYQQTPGQGLQFLFEYFSETQRNKGNFPGRFSGRQFSNSRSEMNVSTLELGDSALYLCASSLEGQGAFGYTFGSGTRLTVV.

The chain employs TRBV9 and TRBJ1-2, with D tentatively TRBD1 (5 bases). CDR3 length: 14 amino acids. The V and J ends lost 4 bases and 3 bases respectively, with 13 bases between them. Germline loops: CDR1 SGDLS, CDR2 YYNGEE. DNA for the CDR3: TGTGCCAGCAGCAAGAGCCAGGGTGACTATGGCTACACCTTC. This gives the protein CASSKSQGDYGYTF.

The J gene is TRBJ2-1, the V gene TRBV7-6; 11 bases are a match to TRBD1. Germline loops: CDR1 SGHVS, CDR2 FNYEAQ. The CDR3 totals 15 residues. The V gene end was trimmed by 1 base and the J gene end by 8 bases; junction bases not matched to a gene: 4. CDR3: CASSLGDRGMDEQFF. Here the CDR3 DNA reads TGTGCCAGCAGCTTAGGGGACAGGGGGATGGATGAGCAGTTCTTC.

This clone was detected only a few times. The chain carries TRBV7-3 and TRBJ2-1; 7 bases align to TRBD2. Germline V gene sequence: CDR1 SGHTA, CDR2 FQGTGA. After removal of 5 bases from V and 10 bases from J, the junction contained 8 bases not matched to a gene. The CDR3 sequence is 13 residues long. The CDR3 DNA follows: TGTGCCAGCAGCCGTCACCCGGGGGGAGAGCAGTTCTTC. Its protein product is CASSRHPGGEQFF.

CDR3 sequence: CAIKGAGGKEDTQYF. For the CDR3, the DNA is TGTGCCATCAAAGGGGCGGGGGGCAAAGAGGATACGCAGTATTTT. The chain combines TRBV10-3 with TRBJ2-3; TRBD2 agrees at 8 bases. Germline trimming cut 7 bases from V and 6 bases from J; bases unmatched to any gene: 12. CDR3 size: 15 residues. CDR1 and CDR2 from the germline V gene are ENHRY and SYGVKD.

This clone showed up just once. The V and J genes are TRBV12-5 and TRBJ1-5; no firm D call. Trimming shortened V by 1 base and J by 6 bases, and 7 bases separated the two germline ends. Germline V gives CDR1 LGHNT, CDR2 FRNRAP. The CDR3 consists of 13 residues. CDR3: CASGLEESQPQHF. In DNA, the CDR3 is TGTGCTAGTGGTTTGGAAGAGAGTCAGCCCCAGCATTTT.

The count of this clone is one. This rearrangement joins TRBV6-2 or TRBV6-3 to TRBJ2-7; D not certain. Germline values: CDR1 MNHEY, CDR2 SVGEGT. Trimming took off 4 bases at V and 3 bases at J, with 4 bases between the two ends. The length of the CDR3 is 11 residues. CDR3 in amino acids: CASSSIYEQYF. The CDR3 nucleotides are TGTGCCAGCAGTTCTATCTACGAGCAGTACTTC.

The chain employs TRBV5-1 and TRBJ1-2; tentative D call: TRBD1 (6 bases). CDR3 length: 16 amino acids. Deletions cut 2 bases from V and 3 bases from J, with 17 bases between. Germline V gene sequence: CDR1 SGHRS, CDR2 YFSETQ. The CDR3 coding sequence is TGCGCCAGCAGCTTCGGGCTTAGGGGGTACGACTATGGCTACACCTTC. Translated: CASSFGLRGYDYGYTF.

The chain is built from TRBV18 and TRBJ2-3; 8 nucleotides align to TRBD1. This CDR3 is built from 15 residues. Unmatched junction bases numbered 7, after V lost 3 bases and J lost 5 bases. Germline assignment: CDR1 KGHSH and CDR2 LQKENI. This CDR3 reads CASSPQGAGVDTQYF. In nucleotides, the CDR3 is TGTGCCAGCTCACCTCAGGGGGCCGGTGTAGATACGCAGTATTTT.

This chain joins TRBV11-2 and TRBJ2-3; a weak D match, TRBD1 (5 bases). Trimming took off 0 bases at V and 2 bases at J, with 18 bases between the two ends. The CDR3 contains 18 residues. The germline V gene has CDR1 SGHAT and CDR2 FQNNGV. This CDR3 is CASSLEHRIRPTTDTQYF. The CDR3 nucleotides read TGTGCCAGCAGCTTAGAGCACAGGATCCGACCGACCACAGATACGCAGTATTTT.

The gene calls are TRBV7-8 and TRBJ2-2, with D hard to call. Looked up from germline, CDR1 is SGHVS and CDR2 is FQNEAQ. Trimming cost V 4 bases and J 5 bases, with 8 bases left between them. The CDR3 consists of 13 residues. The DNA for the CDR3 is TGTGCCAGCAGCTCCCGTCCGACCGGGGAGCTGTTTTTT. It codes for CASSSRPTGELFF.

The genes are TRBV11-1 and TRBJ2-1, with D tentatively TRBD1 (6 bases). V lost 1 base to trimming and J lost 2 bases, with 9 bases between them. CDR1 and CDR2 (germline): SGHAT, FQDESV (reference sequence). This CDR3 spans 15 amino acids. CDR3 loop: CASSLGKGAYNEQFF. The CDR3 nucleotides read TGTGCCAGCAGCTTAGGCAAGGGGGCCTACAATGAGCAGTTCTTC.

The V gene is TRBV5-1, the J gene TRBJ2-2, with no clear D. The CDR3 consists of 14 residues. Looked up from germline, CDR1 is SGHRS and CDR2 is YFSETQ. Between the trimmed V and J ends, which lost 3 bases and 3 bases, there was a span of 9 bases. The CDR3 DNA reads as TGCGCCAGCAGCTATACCCGGGACACCGGGGAGCTGTTTTTT. It codes for CASSYTRDTGELFF. Full variable domain (rest looked up from reference TRBV5-1 and TRBJ2-2): KAGVTQTPRYLIKTRGQQVTLSCSPISGHRSVSWYQQTPGQGLQFLFEYFSETQRNKGNFPGRFSGRQFSNSRSEMNVSTLELGDSALYLCASSYTRDTGELFFGEGSRLTVL.